These 22 T cell receptor beta chains share one sample of origin, sequenced in a study of blood T cell repertoires in COVID-19. Clones were read by immunoSEQ multiplex PCR, and TCRdb kept only the in-frame ones, dropping some. The sample holds 350,000 to 400,000 clones; approximately 90% are singletons and the top ten take around 1.2%. The sequenced material came from PBMCs or T cells enriched from blood (not recorded which). Source of these receptors: a young woman who had recovered from COVID-19.

This sequence joins TRBV6-5 and TRBJ1-2; 7 bases match TRBD1. The V gene end was trimmed by 2 bases and the J gene end by 6 bases; junction bases not matched to a gene: 6. CDR3 length equals 14 residues. The germline V gene encodes CDR1 MNHEY and CDR2 SVGAGI. The CDR3 DNA is TGTGCCAGCAGTTACCTAGGACAGGACGATGGCTACACCTTC. Its translation: CASSYLGQDDGYTF.

The V and J genes are TRBV24-1 and TRBJ2-2; 11 bases match TRBD2. Per germline, CDR1 KGHDR and CDR2 SFDVKD. The length of the CDR3 is 13 residues. J was trimmed by 4 bases and V by 11 bases; bases with no gene match: 2. The CDR3 DNA reads as TGTGCCAGCGGACTAGCGGGCACCGGGGAGCTGTTTTTT. It encodes CASGLAGTGELFF.

This rearrangement joins TRBV5-1 to TRBJ2-4, with a possible D match to TRBD1 (5 bases). CDR3 length equals 15 residues. V was pared by 3 bases and J by 6 bases, with 16 bases between. CDR1 and CDR2 (germline): SGHRS, YFSETQ. CDR3 sequence: CASSSRQDNGNIQYF. CDR3 sequence (DNA): TGCGCCAGCAGCTCCCGGCAGGACAACGGAAACATTCAGTACTTC.

Here the CDR3 reads CASSPTGGYTGNTIYF. For the CDR3, the DNA is TGCGCCAGCAGCCCGACGGGGGGTTACACTGGAAACACCATATATTTT. The rearrangement links TRBV4-1 to TRBJ1-3, with a weak D call TRBD1 (5 bases). Germline CDR1 is MGHRA and CDR2 is YSYEKL. This CDR3 has 16 residues. Between the trimmed V and J ends, which lost 4 bases and 2 bases, there was a span of 15 bases.

This clone was seen only once. The chain employs TRBV5-6 and TRBJ1-6, with TRBD1 identical over 7 bases. The ends lost 4 bases at V and 8 bases at J; junction bases unmatched: 9. The germline gives CDR1 SGHDT, CDR2 YYEEEE. There are 15 residues in the CDR3. The CDR3 loop reads CASSPNTGADSPLHF. The CDR3 nucleotides are TGTGCCAGCAGCCCCAATACAGGGGCAGATTCACCCCTCCACTTT.

The chain has TRBV30 and TRBJ2-2; D perhaps matches TRBD1 (6 bases). The CDR3 contains 14 residues. Trimming left V 5 bases short and J 4 bases short, with 14 bases between. Germline V CDR1 and CDR2: GTSNPN, SVGIG (reference sequence). This CDR3 is CAWGTGKGTGELFF. In nucleotides, the CDR3 is TGTGCCTGGGGAACAGGGAAAGGCACCGGGGAGCTGTTTTTT.

V usage is TRBV3-1 (or the pseudogene TRBV3-2) and J usage is TRBJ1-1; 8 nucleotides agree with TRBD1. CDR3 length: 15 residues. J lost 1 base, V lost 3 bases, and 4 bases had no gene match. Germline values: CDR1 LGHDT, CDR2 YNNKEL (reference sequence). CDR3: CASSHRQGSNTEAFF. In nucleotides, the CDR3 is TGTGCCAGCAGCCACCGACAGGGGTCGAACACTGAAGCTTTCTTT.

The chain has TRBV5-5 and TRBJ1-2; the D is unclear. The germline V gene encodes CDR1 SGHKS and CDR2 YYEKEE (reference sequence). The CDR3 has 14 amino acids. The ends were cut back, 0 bases at V and 7 bases at J, with 13 bases in the middle. CDR3 nucleotide sequence: TGTGCCAGCAGCTTGGCCCCGGGATCCGGTGGCTACACCTTC. Residues: CASSLAPGSGGYTF.

Points on this clone: At the DNA level, this CDR3 is encoded by other sequences in the same sample as well. The genes are TRBV19 and TRBJ2-3, with TRBD1 matching 8 bases. The CDR3 has 14 residues. V lost 6 bases, J lost 5 bases, and 7 bases stayed unmatched. CDR1 and CDR2 from the germline V gene are LNHDA and SQIVND (reference sequence). The CDR3 protein is CASSLGQGIDTQYF. CDR3 in DNA: TGTGCCAGTAGCCTAGGACAGGGCATAGATACGCAGTATTTT.

The CDR3, as DNA: TGTGCCAGCAGCTCACCAGGGGCAGAGACAACTAACTATGGCTACACCTTC. Amino acid sequence: CASSSPGAETTNYGYTF. The rearrangement uses TRBV11-2 and TRBJ1-2, with TRBD1 as a possible D gene (6 bases). CDR3 length equals 17 residues. V gave up 4 bases and J gave up 0 bases, with 18 bases separating them. In germline, CDR1 is SGHAT, CDR2 FQNNGV.

To note about this clone: Other DNA sequences of this sample code for an identical CDR3. This chain uses TRBV7-3 with TRBJ1-1; perhaps TRBD1 as D (5 bases). CDR1 SGHTA and CDR2 FQGTGA come from the germline V gene. This CDR3 spans 13 amino acids. Trimming stripped 3 bases from V and 1 base from J, with 6 bases between. The CDR3 loop reads CASSLGRNTEAFF. DNA of the CDR3: TGTGCCAGCAGCTTGGGGCGGAACACTGAAGCTTTCTTT.

This chain uses TRBV2 with TRBJ2-1; 8 nucleotides align to TRBD2. This CDR3 spans 16 amino acids. Germline CDR1 reads SNHLY; CDR2 reads FYNNEI. V shed 3 bases, J shed 8 bases, and the junction held 12 bases outside the gene matches. In DNA form, the CDR3 reads TGTGCCAGCAGTGAGTCCCCTAGTTACGGGGGGGATGAGCAGTTCTTC. Translating gives CASSESPSYGGDEQFF.

This rearrangement joins TRBV7-2 to TRBJ1-1; TRBD1 aligns across 9 bases. CDR1 and CDR2 (germline): SGHTA, FQGNSA. Losses at the gene ends were 5 bases for V and 3 bases for J; bases not matched to a gene: 10. The CDR3 loop spans 16 amino acids. CDR3 protein: CASSPRQGGDYTEAFF. In DNA form, the CDR3 reads TGTGCCAGCAGCCCCCGACAGGGGGGTGACTACACTGAAGCTTTCTTT.

V and J are TRBV30 and TRBJ2-3; D possibly corresponds to TRBD2 (5 bases). The CDR3 is 14 residues long. Trimming took 0 bases from V and 2 from J, leaving 9 bases between them. Germline-derived CDR1 and CDR2 are GTSNPN and SVGIG (reference sequence). The CDR3 loop is CAWSVGGPTDTQYF. In nucleotides, the CDR3 is TGTGCCTGGAGTGTAGGAGGTCCCACAGATACGCAGTATTTT. Full variable domain (rest looked up from reference TRBV30 and TRBJ2-3): SQTIHQWPATLVQPVGSPLSLECTVEGTSNPNLYWYRQAAGRGLQLLFYSVGIGQISSEVPQNLSASRPQDRQFILSSKKLLLSDSGFYLCAWSVGGPTDTQYFGPGTRLTVL.

The rearrangement uses TRBV10-3 and TRBJ2-4; 7 bases map to TRBD1. The CDR3 totals 21 residues. V shed 7 bases, J shed 0 bases, and the junction held 24 bases outside the gene matches. CDR1 is ENHRY, CDR2 SYGVKD, per germline. CDR3 protein: CAITVGTGDHAGAPAKNIQYF. In nucleotides, the CDR3 is TGTGCCATCACCGTGGGAACAGGGGACCACGCCGGGGCTCCAGCCAAAAACATTCAGTACTTC.

The CDR3 here is CASSQARLQMFF. The CDR3 nucleotides are TGTGCCAGCAGCCAGGCCCGTCTACAGATGTTCTTT. The chain couples TRBV14 to TRBJ1-1; no reliable D call. The CDR3 contains 12 residues. CDR1 and CDR2 (germline): SGHDN, FVKESK. Deletions cut 3 bases from V and 14 bases from J, with 16 bases between.

The V gene is TRBV28, the J gene TRBJ2-2; D possibly corresponds to TRBD2 (6 bases). Germline-derived CDR1 and CDR2 are MDHEN and SYDVKM. The V gene lost 2 bases and the J gene lost 6 bases, with 10 bases spanning the gap. This CDR3 comprises 14 residues. CDR3 sequence: CASSLRGRAGELFF. The CDR3 DNA reads as TGTGCCAGCAGTTTACGGGGGAGAGCCGGGGAGCTGTTTTTT.

This rearrangement joins TRBV7-9 to TRBJ2-7; D possibly corresponds to TRBD1 (5 bases). The CDR3 runs to 13 residues. V gave up 3 bases and J gave up 6 bases, with 12 bases separating them. In germline, CDR1 is SEHNR, CDR2 FQNEAQ (reference sequence). The CDR3 DNA sequence: TGTGCCAGCAGCTTGCCTTCAGGGTTCGAGCAGTACTTC. Its translation is CASSLPSGFEQYF.

The V call is TRBV5-8, the J call TRBJ2-7; a weak D match, TRBD2 (6 bases). Per germline, CDR1 SGHTS and CDR2 YDEGEE. V gave up 2 bases and J gave up 1 base, with 10 bases separating them. The CDR3 consists of 14 residues. The CDR3 bases are TGTGCCAGCAGCTTCGGGACTCCATCCTACGAGCAGTACTTC. Translating gives CASSFGTPSYEQYF. Combining the CDR3 with reference TRBV5-8 and TRBJ2-7 gives the whole variable domain EAGVTQSPTHLIKTRGQQATLRCSPISGHTSVYWYQQALGLGLQFLLWYDEGEERNRGNFPPRFSGRQFPNYSSELNVNALELEDSALYLCASSFGTPSYEQYFGPGTRLTVT.

J is TRBJ1-2 and V is TRBV9, with 7 positions matching TRBD1. The germline CDR1 and CDR2 sequences are SGDLS and YYNGEE. V shed 3 bases and J 0 bases; nucleotides not matched to a gene: 2. The CDR3 runs 14 residues. The CDR3: CASSGDRSNYGYTF. CDR3 bases: TGTGCCAGCAGCGGGGACAGATCTAACTATGGCTACACCTTC.

This chain connects TRBV27 to TRBJ2-7; the D gene is possibly TRBD2 (6 bases). CDR3 length: 13 amino acids. Looked up from germline, CDR1 is MNHEY and CDR2 is SMNVEV (reference sequence). With 3 bases removed from V and 6 bases from J, the gap between germline ends came to 12 bases. CDR3 sequence: CASSFGTPSEQYF. The CDR3 region has the DNA TGTGCCAGCAGTTTCGGGACTCCTAGCGAGCAGTACTTC.

The chain uses TRBV12-3 or TRBV12-4 and TRBJ2-1; 8 bases are shared with TRBD2. The CDR3 has 13 residues. The V gene end was trimmed by 6 bases and the J gene end by 8 bases; junction bases not matched to a gene: 6. The CDR3, as DNA: TGTGCCAGCAGCGGGGGGGGCCGGGATGAGCAGTTCTTC. Protein sequence: CASSGGGRDEQFF.